This passage covers 3 T cell receptor beta chains from one sample sequenced in a study of blood T cell repertoires in COVID-19. Generated by immunoSEQ multiplex PCR, the TCRdb table keeps only in-frame clones and is missing some. The table lists approximately 300,000 clones, 85% of them singletons. Sequencing was carried out using PBMCs or T cells enriched from blood (not recorded which). All receptors come from a woman in her twenties or thirties who had been exposed to COVID-19.

This clone was picked up a small number of times. The V call is TRBV29-1, the J call TRBJ1-3; 9 nucleotides line up with TRBD1. The CDR3 runs 14 residues. V shed 6 bases and J 0 bases; nucleotides not matched to a gene: 3. Germline V gene data show CDR1 as SQVTM and CDR2 as ANQGSEA. In DNA form, the CDR3 reads TGCAGCGTGGGACAGGGTCACTCTGGAAACACCATATATTTT. This encodes CSVGQGHSGNTIYF.

Details on this clone: Distinct nucleotide sequences in the sample also encode this CDR3. The chain uses TRBV5-1 and TRBJ1-1; D uncertain. Germline V lookup: CDR1 SGHRS, CDR2 YFSETQ. CDR3 length: 13 amino acids. Trimming shortened V by 2 bases and J by 3 bases, and 8 bases separated the two germline ends. CDR3 loop: CASSFKGDTEAFF. CDR3 in DNA: TGCGCCAGCAGCTTCAAGGGAGACACTGAAGCTTTCTTT.

The chain uses TRBV4-1 and TRBJ2-5; TRBD1 might be the D (6 bases). The CDR3 consists of 16 residues. Germline CDR1 MGHRA, CDR2 YSYEKL. Trimming left V 0 bases short and J 1 base short, with 12 bases between. CDR3 nucleotide sequence: TGCGCCAGCAGCCAAGATTATGGACAGCCCCAAGAGACCCAGTACTTC. As protein: CASSQDYGQPQETQYF.